This section outlines one T cell receptor (beta chain) sequence together with its context. Antigen unknown. The data were taken from a study of cytomegalovirus exposure and HLA in healthy donors. Points from the study as a whole: Researchers had no immune exposure information except CMV serostatus available. With later analysis, a missense DCLRE1C variant became linked to TCR beta V- and J-gene trimming. Roughly uniform sequencing depth across donors was assumed, possibly incorrectly.

Trimming took 0 bases from V and 4 from J; bases not matched to a gene: 11. The CDR3 consists of 18 residues. Germline loops: CDR1 SGHRS, CDR2 YFSETQ. These donors counted as nominally healthy when sampled, but unrecorded immune exposures were likely. It was with 60 Vbeta and 13 Jbeta primers that the PCR ran. Generated by immunoSEQ multiplex PCR, the TCRdb table keeps only in-frame clones and is missing some. Here the sample spans about 110,000 clones, over 65% being singletons. V gene TRBV5-1 combines with J gene TRBJ2-7; TRBD2 matches at 12 bases. This TCR was sampled from a female donor in good health and CMV-seropositive. Material: PBMCs. In nucleotides, the CDR3 is TGCGCCAGCAGCTTGGGGACTAGCGGGACATCCGCACTTTACGAGCAGTACTTC. It yields the protein CASSLGTSGTSALYEQYF. Filled out from reference TRBV5-1 and TRBJ2-7, the complete variable domain reads KAGVTQTPRYLIKTRGQQVTLSCSPISGHRSVSWYQQTPGQGLQFLFEYFSETQRNKGNFPGRFSGRQFSNSRSEMNVSTLELGDSALYLCASSLGTSGTSALYEQYFGPGTRLTVT.